The entry below describes one T cell receptor beta chain. Its antigen remains unidentified. This sample is part of a study of T cells expressing NK-cell markers (dated by TCRdb to the early 2020s). Regarding the study in general: TCR beta-chain repertoires were profiled in sorted CD3+CD56+NKG2C+, CD3+CD56+NKG2C- and CD3+CD56-NKG2C+ T-cell subsets from several donors. Among the eight sequenced donors, only one was HCMV-seronegative, while the other seven were HCMV-seropositive. All eight donors whose samples were sequenced were randomly selected healthy volunteers, three of them men and five women. Sequencing of the libraries produced 2 x 150 bp reads on Illumina HiSeq 2000/2500, MiSeq or NextSeq. Here is what the overall study found, with its caveats: Whether the expanded NKG2C-expressing T cell clones were specific for HCMV antigens remained unclear. Those dominant clonotypes were again the most abundant among CD3+CD56-NKG2C+ cells in a few donors, at roughly 28.3-60.1%. For about 6 donors, the dominant CD3+CD56+NKG2C+ clonotypes were among the top 10 CD8+ clonotypes and accounted for about 1.0-8% of CD8+ T cells.

CDR1 LNHDA and CDR2 SQIVND are derived from the germline V gene (reference sequence). The CDR3 numbers 17 residues from cysteine through phenylalanine. The protein alone is recorded here. Sequencing was performed on an Illumina HiSeq 2000. The TCR beta cDNA libraries were made using 5'RACE template switching, a step that added both a universal primer site and unique molecular identifiers. Synthesis of cDNA was primed from the TCR beta constant segment and was followed by two consecutive PCR amplification steps. The original methods were these. MIGEC handled demultiplexing of the reads and grouping by UMI, while MiTCR was used to assemble and quantify clonotypes. To exclude erroneous sequences, only TCR cDNA sequences supported by at least two reads were retained. The tcR package was used for downstream repertoire analysis, and clonotypes were matched between fractions using CDR3 nucleotide sequence together with V segment. VDJmatch was used to annotate antigen specificity against VDJdb, with one amino acid substitution allowed in CDR3. TCRdb reprocessed the reads and assigns one entry to each CDR3 protein sequence, leaving out DNA. Here the V and J calls rest on TCRdb's processing, not on the authors' analysis. The sample has roughly 390,000 distinct CDR3 sequences on record. 4% to 6.5% of the sample is held by the ten biggest clonotypes.

HCMV-specific IgG was detected in serum with a commercial ELISA kit to determine HCMV serostatus. Ficoll density gradient centrifugation was used to isolate peripheral blood mononuclear cells from blood. Specimen: blood T cells: a sorted CD56 or NKG2C T cell subset, CD4+ or CD8+ T cells, or bulk PBMC T cells (not recorded which). The clonotype originates from a man between 18 and 69 years old in good health. Rearrangement joined TRBV19 to TRBJ2-7; checking the TCRdb D call of TRBD1 is not possible without DNA. The CDR3 region reads CASSPRGSGGRTYEQYF. Outside the CDR3, residues come from the reference TRBV19 and TRBJ2-7 proteins, so the full variable domain is: DGGITQSPKYLFRKEGQNVTLSCEQNLNHDAMYWYRQDPGQGLRLIYYSQIVNDFQKGDIAEGYSVSREKKESFPLTVTSAQKNPTAFYLCASSPRGSGGRTYEQYFGPGTRLTVT.